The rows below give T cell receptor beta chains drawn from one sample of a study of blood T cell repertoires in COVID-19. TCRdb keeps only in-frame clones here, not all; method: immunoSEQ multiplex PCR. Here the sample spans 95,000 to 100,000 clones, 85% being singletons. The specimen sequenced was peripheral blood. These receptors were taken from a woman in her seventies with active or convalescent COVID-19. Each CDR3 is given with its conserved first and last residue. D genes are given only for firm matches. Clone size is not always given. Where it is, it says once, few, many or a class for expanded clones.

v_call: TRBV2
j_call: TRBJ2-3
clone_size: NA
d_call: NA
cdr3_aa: CASSARQEDTQYF
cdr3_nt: TGTGCCAGCAGTGCTCGACAGGAAGATACGCAGTATTTT

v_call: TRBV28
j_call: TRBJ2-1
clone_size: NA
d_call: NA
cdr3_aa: CASLHHSGEQFF
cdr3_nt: TGTGCCAGCTTACACCATAGCGGTGAGCAGTTCTTC

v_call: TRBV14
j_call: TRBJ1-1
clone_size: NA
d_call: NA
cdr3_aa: CASSQNMNTEAFF
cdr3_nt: TGTGCCAGCAGCCAGAACATGAACACTGAAGCTTTCTTT

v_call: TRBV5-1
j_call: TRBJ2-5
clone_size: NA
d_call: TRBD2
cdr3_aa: CASSLTSGGSETQYF
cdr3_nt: TGCGCCAGCAGCTTGACCAGCGGGGGATCAGAGACCCAGTACTTC

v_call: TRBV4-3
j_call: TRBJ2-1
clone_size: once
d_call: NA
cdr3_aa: CASSQEAPGAYNEQFF
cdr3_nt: TGCGCCAGCAGCCAAGAGGCACCAGGTGCCTACAATGAGCAGTTCTTC

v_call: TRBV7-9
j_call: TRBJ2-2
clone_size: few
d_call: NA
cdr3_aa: CASSLQRTGELFF
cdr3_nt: TGTGCCAGCAGCTTACAGCGCACCGGGGAGCTGTTTTTT

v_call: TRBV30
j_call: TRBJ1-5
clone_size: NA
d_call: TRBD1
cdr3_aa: CAWGTGGGQPQHF
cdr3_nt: TGTGCCTGGGGGACAGGGGGCGGTCAGCCCCAGCATTTT

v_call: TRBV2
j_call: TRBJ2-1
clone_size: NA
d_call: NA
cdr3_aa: CASSVGQTNEQFF
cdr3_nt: TGTGCCAGCAGTGTAGGACAGACCAATGAGCAGTTCTTC

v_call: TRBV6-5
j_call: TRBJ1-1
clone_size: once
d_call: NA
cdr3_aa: CASSYSRDIDTEAFF
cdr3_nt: TGTGCCAGCAGTTACTCCCGGGACATCGACACTGAAGCTTTCTTT

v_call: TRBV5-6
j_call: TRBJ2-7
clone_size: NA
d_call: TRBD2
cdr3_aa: CASSSILAGDSYEQYF
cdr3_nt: TGTGCCAGCAGCTCGATACTAGCGGGGGACTCCTACGAGCAGTACTTC

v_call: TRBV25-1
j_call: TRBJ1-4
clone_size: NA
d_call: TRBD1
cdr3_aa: CASSLDRELFF
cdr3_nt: TGTGCCAGCAGTTTAGACAGGGAACTGTTTTTT

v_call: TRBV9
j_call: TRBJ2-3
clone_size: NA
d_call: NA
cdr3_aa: CASSVAFGSTDTQYF
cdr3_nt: TGTGCCAGCAGCGTAGCTTTCGGGAGCACAGATACGCAGTATTTT

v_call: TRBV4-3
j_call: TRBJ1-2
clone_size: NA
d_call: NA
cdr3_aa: CASSQVGQNLLNYGYTF
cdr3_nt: TGCGCCAGCAGCCAAGTGGGGCAGAACCTCCTTAACTATGGCTACACCTTC

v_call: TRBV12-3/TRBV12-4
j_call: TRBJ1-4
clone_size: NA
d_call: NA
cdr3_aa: CASSDRHHEKLFF
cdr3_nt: TGTGCCAGCAGCGACAGGCACCATGAAAAACTGTTTTTT

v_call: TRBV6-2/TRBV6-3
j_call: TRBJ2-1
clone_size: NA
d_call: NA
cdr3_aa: CASSYYGGNEQFF
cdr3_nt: TGTGCCAGCAGTTACTACGGGGGCAATGAGCAGTTCTTC

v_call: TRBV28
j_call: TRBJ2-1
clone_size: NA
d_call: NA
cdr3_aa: CASSSLDYKEQFF
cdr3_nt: TGTGCCAGCAGCTCCCTGGACTATAAGGAGCAGTTCTTC

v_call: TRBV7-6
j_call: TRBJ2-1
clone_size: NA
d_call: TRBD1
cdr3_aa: CASSHLQGAGQLNEQFF
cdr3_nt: TGTGCCAGCAGCCACCTACAGGGGGCTGGTCAATTGAATGAGCAGTTCTTC

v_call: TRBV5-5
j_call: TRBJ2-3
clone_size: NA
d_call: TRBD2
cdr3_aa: CASSLEVGRGDTQYF
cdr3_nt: TGTGCCAGCAGCTTGGAGGTAGGGAGGGGAGATACGCAGTATTTT

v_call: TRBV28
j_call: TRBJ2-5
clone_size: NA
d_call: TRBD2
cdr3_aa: CASRPGLSSGIQYF
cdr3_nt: TGTGCCAGCAGGCCGGGACTATCCTCGGGGATCCAGTACTTC

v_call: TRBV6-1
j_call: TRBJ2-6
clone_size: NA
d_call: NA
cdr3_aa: CASSARQGSNSGANVLTF
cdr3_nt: TGTGCCAGCAGTGCGCGGCAGGGCTCAAACTCTGGGGCCAACGTCCTGACTTTC

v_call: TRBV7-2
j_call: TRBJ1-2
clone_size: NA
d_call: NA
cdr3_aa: CASSPFERVYGYTF
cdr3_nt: TGTGCCAGCAGCCCCTTCGAGAGAGTCTATGGCTACACCTTC

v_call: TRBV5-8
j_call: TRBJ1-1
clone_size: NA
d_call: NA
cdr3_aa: CASSVGVRGNTEAFF
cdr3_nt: TGTGCCAGCAGCGTGGGCGTCAGGGGGAACACTGAAGCTTTCTTT

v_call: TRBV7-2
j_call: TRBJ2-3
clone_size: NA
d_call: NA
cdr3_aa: CASSLQASPGDTQYF
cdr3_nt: TGTGCCAGCAGCTTACAAGCATCCCCCGGAGATACGCAGTATTTT

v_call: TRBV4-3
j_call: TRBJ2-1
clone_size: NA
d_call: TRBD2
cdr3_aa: CASSQEPSGRSDEQFF
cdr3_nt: TGCGCCAGCAGCCAAGAACCTAGCGGGAGGTCGGATGAGCAGTTCTTC

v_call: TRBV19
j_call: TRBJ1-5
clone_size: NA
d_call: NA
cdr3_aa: CASSMSPRLGDSALFYSNQPQHF
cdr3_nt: TGTGCCAGTAGTATGTCTCCCAGGTTAGGAGACAGCGCCCTTTTTTATAGCAATCAGCCCCAGCATTTT

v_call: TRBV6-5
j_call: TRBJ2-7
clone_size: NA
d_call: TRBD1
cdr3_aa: CASSRGTGGVNEQYF
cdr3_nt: TGTGCCAGCAGTCGCGGGACAGGGGGCGTCAACGAGCAGTACTTC

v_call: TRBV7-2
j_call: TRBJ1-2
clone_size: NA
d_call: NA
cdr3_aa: CASSLWGQGRDGYTF
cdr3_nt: TGTGCCAGCAGCTTATGGGGGCAGGGGAGAGATGGCTACACCTTC

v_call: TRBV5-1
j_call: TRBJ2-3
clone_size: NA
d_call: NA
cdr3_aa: CASSLSAESSADTQYF
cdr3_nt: TGCGCCAGCAGCTTGAGCGCGGAAAGTAGCGCAGATACGCAGTATTTT

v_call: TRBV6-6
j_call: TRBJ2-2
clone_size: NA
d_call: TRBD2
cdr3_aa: CASNRPYTSGGGGGELFF
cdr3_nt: TGTGCCAGCAATCGACCCTACACTAGCGGGGGAGGGGGCGGGGAGCTGTTTTTT

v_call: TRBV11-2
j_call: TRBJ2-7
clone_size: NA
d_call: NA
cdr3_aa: CASSTQGYEQYF
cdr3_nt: TGTGCCAGCAGCACACAGGGTTACGAGCAGTACTTC

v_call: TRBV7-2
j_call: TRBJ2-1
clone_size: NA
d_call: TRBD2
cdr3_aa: CASSFRTSGGAEGEQFF
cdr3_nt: TGTGCCAGCAGCTTCAGGACTAGCGGGGGGGCGGAAGGTGAGCAGTTCTTC

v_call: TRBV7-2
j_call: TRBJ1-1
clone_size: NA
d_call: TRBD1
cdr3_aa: CASSLAGQRNTEAFF
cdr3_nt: TGTGCCAGCAGCTTAGCGGGACAGAGGAACACTGAAGCTTTCTTT

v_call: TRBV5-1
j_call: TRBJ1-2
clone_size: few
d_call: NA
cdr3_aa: CASRTDTNYGYTF
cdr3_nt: TGCGCCAGCAGGACAGATACTAACTATGGCTACACCTTC

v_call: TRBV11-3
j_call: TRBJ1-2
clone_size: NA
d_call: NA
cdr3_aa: CASSPILRDLPLRGYTF
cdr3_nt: TGTGCCAGCAGCCCCATACTCCGGGACTTACCCTTGAGGGGCTACACCTTC

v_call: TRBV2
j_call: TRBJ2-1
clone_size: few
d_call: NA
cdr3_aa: CASSRLGNREQFF
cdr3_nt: TGTGCCAGCTCCCGCCTGGGTAACAGGGAGCAGTTCTTC

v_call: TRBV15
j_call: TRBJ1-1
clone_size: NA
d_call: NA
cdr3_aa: CATSITSGGGTEAFF
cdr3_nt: TGTGCCACCAGCATTACCTCGGGGGGAGGGACTGAAGCTTTCTTT

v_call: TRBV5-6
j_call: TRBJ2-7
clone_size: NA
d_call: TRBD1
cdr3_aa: CASSLFGDETGEQYF
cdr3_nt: TGTGCCAGCAGCTTGTTCGGAGACGAGACAGGGGAGCAGTACTTC

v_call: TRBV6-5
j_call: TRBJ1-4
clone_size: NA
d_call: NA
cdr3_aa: CASSSTVTNEKLFF
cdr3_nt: TGTGCCAGCAGCTCGACAGTAACTAATGAAAAACTGTTTTTT

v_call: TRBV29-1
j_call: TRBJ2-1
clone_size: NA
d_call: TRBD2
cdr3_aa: CSVRSSGRYDEQFF
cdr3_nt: TGCAGCGTTAGGTCTAGCGGGAGGTACGATGAGCAGTTCTTC

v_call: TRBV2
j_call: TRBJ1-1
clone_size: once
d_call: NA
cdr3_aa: CASRIEATEAFF
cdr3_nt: TGTGCCAGCCGGATTGAGGCCACTGAAGCTTTCTTT

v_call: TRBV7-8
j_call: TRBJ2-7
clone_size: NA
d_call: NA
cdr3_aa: CASSLAGGSYEQYF
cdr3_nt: TGTGCCAGCAGCTTAGCCGGGGGTTCCTACGAGCAGTACTTC

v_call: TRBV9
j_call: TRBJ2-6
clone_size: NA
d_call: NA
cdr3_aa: CASSAPGIWGANVLTF
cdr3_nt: TGTGCCAGCAGCGCCCCCGGGATCTGGGGGGCCAACGTCCTGACTTTC

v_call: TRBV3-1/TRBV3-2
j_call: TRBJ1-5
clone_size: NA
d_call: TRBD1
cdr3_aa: CASSQEWGRNDRGRRQPQHF
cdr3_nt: TGTGCCAGCAGCCAAGAATGGGGTCGTAATGACAGGGGGCGCAGACAGCCCCAGCATTTT